Listed below are T cell receptor beta chains from one sample, sequenced in a study of response to subunit inactivated influenza vaccine. TCRdb ran MiXCR on the RT-PCR reads and lists one entry per CDR3 protein. The table has about 520,000 distinct CDR3 sequences, 6% to 9% seen once. Sequenced here: PBMCs from blood, sampled 23 months after vaccination. These receptors originate from a man between 50 and 75 years old who received an inactivated influenza vaccine. The CDR3 runs from the conserved cysteine through the conserved F or W. D genes are given only for firm matches. Clone size is given for some rows only: seen once, a few or many times, or a class if the clone is expanded.

V,J,size,D,DNA,CDR3
TRBV7-8,TRBJ1-1,few,NA,TGTGCCAGCACCGGACAAACGAACACTGAAGCTTTCTTT,CASTGQTNTEAFF
TRBV12-3/TRBV12-4,TRBJ1-1,many,NA,TGTGCCAGCAGTCAACCGGGCCTTGAAGCTTTCTTT,CASSQPGLEAFF
TRBV4-2,TRBJ2-2,few,TRBD1,TGTGCCAGCAGCCAGGACAGGGGGATTGGCGGGGAGCTGTTTTTT,CASSQDRGIGGELFF
TRBV7-9,TRBJ1-3,few,NA,TGTGCCAGCAGCTACGGCCAGAGCTCTGGAAACACCATATATTTT,CASSYGQSSGNTIYF
TRBV20-1,TRBJ2-7,NA,NA,TGCAGTGCTAGACCAACGTCGTTAGGTTACGAGCAGTACTTC,CSARPTSLGYEQYF
TRBV5-1,TRBJ2-3,many,TRBD2,TGCGCCAGCAGCTCCAGTCCGGGACTAGCGGGAGATACGCAGTATTTT,CASSSSPGLAGDTQYF
TRBV20-1,TRBJ2-7,few,NA,TGCAGTGCTGCCCCCCGAGGCAGAATCTCCTACGAGCAGTACTTC,CSAAPRGRISYEQYF
TRBV29-1,TRBJ2-3,few,NA,TGCAGCGTCGGGGAAAGGGTCTTGTTACCAGATACGCAGTATTTT,CSVGERVLLPDTQYF
TRBV20-1,TRBJ1-6,few,NA,TGCACCGGAAGCTCCTATAATTCACCCCTCCACTTT,CTGSSYNSPLHF
TRBV14,TRBJ2-3,many,NA,TGTGCCAGCAGCGATAGCGCGAGCACAGATACGCAGTATTTT,CASSDSASTDTQYF
TRBV18,TRBJ2-1,many,TRBD2,TGTGCCAGCTCACCCGGGACTAGCGGTTCCTACAATGAGCAGTTCTTC,CASSPGTSGSYNEQFF
TRBV4-2,TRBJ1-1,NA,NA,TGTGCCAGCAGGAAGGAGAACACTGAAGCTTTCTTT,CASRKENTEAFF
TRBV25-1,TRBJ2-7,NA,NA,TGTGCCAGCGGTAGTTCAGGGGACTACGAGCAGTACTTC,CASGSSGDYEQYF
TRBV20-1,TRBJ1-3,NA,NA,TGCAGTGCTTGCAGAGCGGACTCTGGAAACACCATATATTTT,CSACRADSGNTIYF
TRBV6-1,TRBJ1-1,many,TRBD1,TGTGCCAGCAGGACAGGGGGCTGGAACACTGAAGCCTTCTTT,CASRTGGWNTEAFF
TRBV20-1,TRBJ1-2,NA,TRBD1,TGCAATGCTCTCCCGACAGGGCCCAGCTCGGGTGGCTACACCTTC,CNALPTGPSSGGYTF
TRBV29-1,TRBJ2-5,NA,TRBD1,TGCAGCGTTGGGGGACAGGCGGAGACCCAGTACTTC,CSVGGQAETQYF
TRBV12-5,TRBJ1-4,few,TRBD1,TGTGCTAGTGGTTCCCACAGGGGTCCTAATGAAAAACTGTTTTTT,CASGSHRGPNEKLFF
TRBV12-3/TRBV12-4,TRBJ1-5,many,TRBD1,TGTGCCAGCAGTTTATCGACAGGGGATAGCAATCAGCCCCAGCATTTT,CASSLSTGDSNQPQHF
TRBV3-1,TRBJ1-1,many,NA,TGTGCCAGCAGCCAAGATACGGGGGGAACTGAAGCTTTCTTT,CASSQDTGGTEAFF
TRBV4-3,TRBJ1-4,few,NA,TGCGCCAGCAGCCAGATGTGGGCGGATGAAAAACTGTTTTTT,CASSQMWADEKLFF
TRBV6-5,TRBJ2-3,NA,NA,TGTGCCAGCAGTTACGTGTCGGGGCGGGATACGCAGTATTTT,CASSYVSGRDTQYF
TRBV5-1,TRBJ2-1,NA,TRBD1,TGCGCCAGCAGCCGGGACAGGGATTACAATGAGCAGTTCTTC,CASSRDRDYNEQFF
TRBV20-1,TRBJ1-1,NA,TRBD1,TGCAGTGCTCCGACAGGGTCGGGGTGGAACACTGAAGCTTTCTTT,CSAPTGSGWNTEAFF
TRBV20-1,TRBJ2-5,NA,TRBD2,TGCAGTGCTAGGCCCCCTGTGGGAGGGGCCGAGACCCAGTACTTC,CSARPPVGGAETQYF
TRBV4-1,TRBJ2-7,many,NA,TGCGCCAGCAGCCATCCTCGCGGGACTCTAGCCTCCTACGAGCAGTACTTC,CASSHPRGTLASYEQYF
TRBV12-3/TRBV12-4,TRBJ2-5,many,NA,TGTGCCAGCAGTTTCAGGGGTTCAGAGACCCAGTACTTC,CASSFRGSETQYF
TRBV30,TRBJ2-1,few,NA,TGTGCCTGGAGCGCAGTAAACAATGAGCAGTTCTTC,CAWSAVNNEQFF
TRBV7-2,TRBJ2-3,NA,TRBD2,TGTGCCAGCAGCTTAGACGGACTAGACCCAGATACGCAGTATTTT,CASSLDGLDPDTQYF
TRBV7-6,TRBJ2-3,NA,TRBD2,TGTGCCAGCAGCCAGAATCCAGCGGGAGATGTGGGAGATACGCAGTATTTT,CASSQNPAGDVGDTQYF
TRBV2,TRBJ1-1,NA,NA,TGTGCCAGCAGTGTGAGATTAGGGTACACTGAAGCTTTCTTT,CASSVRLGYTEAFF
TRBV4-1,TRBJ1-2,many,TRBD1,TGCGCCAGCAGCGGACAGGGGAACTATGGCTACACCTTC,CASSGQGNYGYTF
TRBV5-1,TRBJ2-7,few,TRBD2,TGCGCCAGCAGCTCCGGGACTAGCAGCGGGCGCGAGCAGTACTTC,CASSSGTSSGREQYF
TRBV12-3/TRBV12-4,TRBJ2-3,NA,NA,TGTGCCAGCAGGGCCCTCAGCACAGATACGCAGTATTTT,CASRALSTDTQYF
TRBV20-1,TRBJ1-1,few,TRBD1,TGCAGTGCTCCGACAGGGGGGTCCACTGAAGCTTTCTTT,CSAPTGGSTEAFF
TRBV7-2,TRBJ1-2,NA,NA,TGTGCCAGCAGCTCGACAGGTCAAGGCGATGGCTACACCTTC,CASSSTGQGDGYTF
TRBV20-1,TRBJ2-1,many,NA,TGCAGTGCTAGTCAACACGCGCAGTTCTTC,CSASQHAQFF
TRBV14,TRBJ2-1,NA,TRBD2,TGTGCCAGCAGCCTTACTAGCGGGAGAGGCCATGAGCAGTTCTTC,CASSLTSGRGHEQFF
TRBV20-1,TRBJ1-1,NA,TRBD1,TGCAGTGCTAGAGACGCAACAGGGGGCACGACTGAAGCTTTCTTT,CSARDATGGTTEAFF
TRBV12-3/TRBV12-4,TRBJ1-4,many,NA,TGTGCCAGCAGTCCTACAGGGCCTAATGAAAAACTGTTTTTT,CASSPTGPNEKLFF
TRBV7-2,TRBJ1-3,many,NA,TGTGCCAGCAGCTTGACAGCGCGAAACACCATATATTTT,CASSLTARNTIYF
TRBV24-1,TRBJ2-1,many,TRBD2,TGTGCCACCAGTGAAGCCGGGACTAGCGGGAGCCATGAGCAGTTCTTC,CATSEAGTSGSHEQFF
TRBV10-2,TRBJ2-7,few,TRBD1,TGCGCCAGCAGTGAGAGACAGGGGGTACTATACGAGCAGTACTTC,CASSERQGVLYEQYF
TRBV4-1,TRBJ1-1,many,NA,TGCGCCAGCAGCCAGATTAACCGGGACAACCATGTTGAAGCTTTCTTT,CASSQINRDNHVEAFF
TRBV29-1,TRBJ1-5,NA,TRBD1,TGCAGCGTTGCTTCCGGGACAGGGGTCCAGCCCCAGCATTTT,CSVASGTGVQPQHF
TRBV9,TRBJ2-3,few,TRBD1,TGTGCCAGCAGCGTAACGAGGGACAGCCCCACAGATACGCAGTATTTT,CASSVTRDSPTDTQYF
TRBV19,TRBJ2-6,few,NA,TGTGCCAGTAGTGAACGATCCGTCTCTGGGGCCAACGTCCTGACTTTC,CASSERSVSGANVLTF
TRBV10-2,TRBJ1-2,NA,TRBD1,TGCGCCAGCAGTGACCCGGGACAGGGGGCCCGGGAGGGCTACACCTTC,CASSDPGQGAREGYTF
TRBV20-1,TRBJ2-3,few,NA,TGCAGTGCTAGACCACGCACAGATACGCAGTATTTT,CSARPRTDTQYF
TRBV9,TRBJ2-7,NA,NA,TGTGCCAGCAGCCTGTCTGCGGGTGGCAGCTACGAGCAGTACTTC,CASSLSAGGSYEQYF
TRBV4-2,TRBJ1-2,NA,NA,TGTGCCAGCAGCCAAGATACGTATGGCTACACCTTC,CASSQDTYGYTF
TRBV29-1,TRBJ2-3,NA,TRBD2,TGCAGCGTTGAGGGTCTCACGGGAGGGCCAGATACGCAGTATTTT,CSVEGLTGGPDTQYF
TRBV20-1,TRBJ2-5,few,NA,TGCAGTGCCCCCCCGCAGGGTAGGGCCCAAGAGACCCAGTACTTC,CSAPPQGRAQETQYF